This T cell receptor (beta chain) is from a study of cytomegalovirus exposure and HLA in healthy donors. The PCR was carried out with 60 Vbeta primers and 13 Jbeta primers. The repertoire was sequenced with immunoSEQ multiplex PCR; TCRdb's copy has only in-frame clones and lacks some. Of some 61,000 clones in the sample, approximately 80% were seen once. The germline V gene has CDR1 SGHTA and CDR2 FQGNSA. V trimming: 1 base; J trimming: 5 bases; junction bases outside the gene matches: 6. This CDR3 has 16 amino acids. Specimen: PBMCs. The clonotype was recovered from a human donor in good health. The rearrangement uses TRBV7-2 and TRBJ2-2, with 8 nucleotides matching TRBD2. DNA of the CDR3: TGTGCCAGCAGCTTAGTATCGGGGGGGAAGACCGGGGAGCTGTTTTTT. Its protein is CASSLVSGGKTGELFF.